Listed below are T cell receptor beta chains from one sample, sequenced in a study of cytomegalovirus exposure and HLA in healthy donors. The assay was immunoSEQ multiplex PCR, and TCRdb's table has in-frame clones only and misses some. The repertoire holds approximately 160,000 clones, with approximately 80% as singletons. The source material was PBMCs. The receptors derive from a young man in good health and CMV-seronegative. CDR3s include the opening cysteine and the closing phenylalanine or tryptophan. A D gene is named only where the DNA matches it firmly. Rows may omit the clone size; those that give it use once, few, many or a size class.

d_gene: NA
j_gene: TRBJ1-1
v_gene: TRBV5-6
abundance: NA
CDR3aa: CAYRRQGMTEAFF
CDR3nt: TGTGCCTATAGGCGGCAGGGGATGACTGAAGCTTTCTTT

d_gene: TRBD2
j_gene: TRBJ2-7
v_gene: TRBV2
abundance: NA
CDR3aa: CASSETGGPREQYF
CDR3nt: TGTGCCAGCAGTGAAACGGGAGGGCCACGGGAGCAGTACTTC

d_gene: NA
j_gene: TRBJ2-4
v_gene: TRBV5-1
abundance: NA
CDR3aa: CASSLSGIPGNIQYF
CDR3nt: TGCGCCAGCAGCCTATCCGGGATTCCTGGCAACATTCAGTACTTC

d_gene: NA
j_gene: TRBJ1-3
v_gene: TRBV6-1
abundance: few
CDR3aa: CASSDTGYGNTIYF
CDR3nt: TGTGCCAGCAGTGATACCGGGTACGGAAACACCATATATTTT

d_gene: NA
j_gene: TRBJ2-4
v_gene: TRBV27
abundance: NA
CDR3aa: CASSFYEGNIQYF
CDR3nt: TGTGCCAGCAGTTTCTATGAGGGTAACATTCAGTACTTC

d_gene: NA
j_gene: TRBJ1-2
v_gene: TRBV6-1
abundance: once
CDR3aa: CASSELGLGYGYTF
CDR3nt: TGTGCCAGCAGTGAACTGGGGCTGGGGTATGGCTACACCTTC

d_gene: NA
j_gene: TRBJ1-5
v_gene: TRBV28
abundance: once
CDR3aa: CASTQSGARQPQHF
CDR3nt: TGTGCCAGCACCCAGTCAGGGGCTCGACAGCCCCAGCATTTT

d_gene: NA
j_gene: TRBJ2-7
v_gene: TRBV5-1
abundance: NA
CDR3aa: CASSFLRGSEQYF
CDR3nt: TGCGCCAGCAGCTTTCTAAGGGGGTCCGAGCAGTACTTC

d_gene: NA
j_gene: TRBJ1-5
v_gene: TRBV2
abundance: once
CDR3aa: CASSENSGRASQHF
CDR3nt: TGTGCCAGCAGTGAAAACTCCGGGCGGGCGTCCCAGCATTTT

d_gene: NA
j_gene: TRBJ1-4
v_gene: TRBV5-1
abundance: NA
CDR3aa: CASSDQPSGEKLFF
CDR3nt: TGCGCCAGCAGCGATCAGCCTAGTGGCGAAAAACTGTTTTTT

d_gene: NA
j_gene: TRBJ2-1
v_gene: TRBV5-4
abundance: NA
CDR3aa: CASTRGPRDEQFF
CDR3nt: TGTGCCAGCACCCGAGGGCCAAGGGATGAGCAGTTCTTC

d_gene: TRBD2
j_gene: TRBJ2-5
v_gene: TRBV6-5
abundance: NA
CDR3aa: CASSYTGLAGEETQYF
CDR3nt: TGTGCCAGCAGTTACACGGGACTAGCGGGAGAAGAGACCCAGTACTTC

d_gene: NA
j_gene: TRBJ2-1
v_gene: TRBV11-3
abundance: NA
CDR3aa: CASSPRDINYNEQFF
CDR3nt: TGTGCCAGCAGTCCGAGGGACATAAACTACAATGAGCAGTTCTTC

d_gene: NA
j_gene: TRBJ2-3
v_gene: TRBV2
abundance: NA
CDR3aa: CASSGQGTDTQYF
CDR3nt: TGTGCCAGCAGTGGTCAGGGCACAGATACGCAGTATTTT

d_gene: NA
j_gene: TRBJ2-3
v_gene: TRBV6-5
abundance: NA
CDR3aa: CASRPMKFTDTQYF
CDR3nt: TGTGCCAGCAGACCTATGAAATTCACAGATACGCAGTATTTT

d_gene: TRBD2
j_gene: TRBJ2-1
v_gene: TRBV11-3
abundance: NA
CDR3aa: CASKAGGSNEQFF
CDR3nt: TGTGCCAGCAAGGCGGGAGGGTCCAATGAGCAGTTCTTC

d_gene: NA
j_gene: TRBJ1-2
v_gene: TRBV29-1
abundance: NA
CDR3aa: CSVEFGGYTF
CDR3nt: TGCAGCGTTGAATTCGGGGGCTACACCTTC

d_gene: NA
j_gene: TRBJ2-5
v_gene: TRBV29-1
abundance: NA
CDR3aa: CSVGYGSGGFWETQYF
CDR3nt: TGCAGCGTTGGTTACGGGAGTGGCGGTTTCTGGGAGACCCAGTACTTC

d_gene: TRBD1
j_gene: TRBJ2-6
v_gene: TRBV18
abundance: NA
CDR3aa: CASSPTRDRAASGANVLTF
CDR3nt: TGTGCCAGCTCACCCACTCGGGACAGGGCCGCCTCTGGGGCCAACGTCCTGACTTTC

d_gene: NA
j_gene: TRBJ2-1
v_gene: TRBV12-2
abundance: NA
CDR3aa: CASRLMLAGEFENNEQFF
CDR3nt: TGTGCAAGTCGCTTAATGCTAGCGGGAGAATTTGAAAACAATGAGCAGTTCTTC

d_gene: NA
j_gene: TRBJ1-2
v_gene: TRBV7-9
abundance: NA
CDR3aa: CASSLFGVFVGYTF
CDR3nt: TGTGCCAGCAGCTTATTCGGGGTATTTGTTGGCTACACCTTC

d_gene: NA
j_gene: TRBJ2-7
v_gene: TRBV2
abundance: NA
CDR3aa: CASRPLLLNYEQYF
CDR3nt: TGTGCCAGCAGGCCTCTACTTCTCAATTACGAGCAGTACTTC

d_gene: NA
j_gene: TRBJ2-7
v_gene: TRBV27
abundance: NA
CDR3aa: CASSSIVGQNYEQYF
CDR3nt: TGTGCCAGCAGTTCCATAGTCGGACAGAACTACGAGCAGTACTTC

d_gene: TRBD2
j_gene: TRBJ2-5
v_gene: TRBV29-1
abundance: few
CDR3aa: CSGVAGLGETQYF
CDR3nt: TGCAGCGGCGTAGCGGGGTTGGGAGAGACCCAGTACTTC

d_gene: TRBD2
j_gene: TRBJ2-2
v_gene: TRBV19
abundance: once
CDR3aa: CASSLASGVTGELFF
CDR3nt: TGTGCCAGTAGTTTGGCTAGCGGGGTAACCGGGGAGCTGTTTTTT

d_gene: NA
j_gene: TRBJ2-7
v_gene: TRBV9
abundance: NA
CDR3aa: CASSPPHAGLTAEQYF
CDR3nt: TGTGCCAGCAGCCCCCCCCACGCAGGGTTAACTGCCGAGCAGTACTTC

d_gene: TRBD1
j_gene: TRBJ1-4
v_gene: TRBV5-1
abundance: NA
CDR3aa: CAGSGGQGAEKLFF
CDR3nt: TGCGCCGGCAGTGGGGGACAGGGGGCTGAAAAACTGTTTTTT

d_gene: NA
j_gene: TRBJ1-2
v_gene: TRBV25-1
abundance: NA
CDR3aa: CASGKTGYYGYTF
CDR3nt: TGTGCCAGCGGGAAGACAGGCTACTATGGCTACACCTTC

d_gene: TRBD1
j_gene: TRBJ2-7
v_gene: TRBV20-1
abundance: NA
CDR3aa: CSAGQGHEQYF
CDR3nt: TGCAGTGCGGGACAGGGCCACGAGCAGTACTTC

d_gene: NA
j_gene: TRBJ2-5
v_gene: TRBV6-5
abundance: NA
CDR3aa: CASSREPETQYF
CDR3nt: TGTGCCAGCAGCAGGGAACCGGAGACCCAGTACTTC

d_gene: TRBD2
j_gene: TRBJ2-7
v_gene: TRBV4-1
abundance: NA
CDR3aa: CASSLGAGGGYEQYF
CDR3nt: TGCGCCAGCAGCCTCGGGGCGGGGGGCGGCTACGAGCAGTACTTC

d_gene: NA
j_gene: TRBJ2-7
v_gene: TRBV19
abundance: NA
CDR3aa: CASRGTGDFYEQYF
CDR3nt: TGTGCCAGTAGAGGTACAGGGGACTTCTACGAGCAGTACTTC

d_gene: TRBD2
j_gene: TRBJ2-1
v_gene: TRBV29-1
abundance: few
CDR3aa: CSVVAGIYNEQFF
CDR3nt: TGCAGCGTTGTAGCGGGAATATACAATGAGCAGTTCTTC

d_gene: TRBD2
j_gene: TRBJ2-1
v_gene: TRBV30
abundance: NA
CDR3aa: CAWSVRAGTSGRGHEQFF
CDR3nt: TGTGCCTGGAGTGTACGCGCAGGGACTAGCGGGAGGGGCCATGAGCAGTTCTTC

d_gene: NA
j_gene: TRBJ2-2
v_gene: TRBV11-2
abundance: NA
CDR3aa: CASSPDRTSTGELFF
CDR3nt: TGTGCCAGCAGCCCCGACAGGACTAGCACCGGGGAGCTGTTTTTT

d_gene: TRBD1
j_gene: TRBJ1-4
v_gene: TRBV2
abundance: NA
CDR3aa: CASSEWGTGSVNEKLFF
CDR3nt: TGTGCCAGCAGTGAATGGGGGACAGGGTCGGTTAATGAAAAACTGTTTTTT

d_gene: TRBD1
j_gene: TRBJ1-2
v_gene: TRBV28
abundance: NA
CDR3aa: CASSSSRDSSYTF
CDR3nt: TGTGCCAGCAGTTCGTCCCGGGACAGTAGCTACACCTTC

d_gene: NA
j_gene: TRBJ2-7
v_gene: TRBV7-2
abundance: NA
CDR3aa: CASSPSSYEQYF
CDR3nt: TGTGCCAGCAGCCCGAGCTCCTACGAGCAGTACTTC

d_gene: TRBD2
j_gene: TRBJ2-3
v_gene: TRBV7-9
abundance: NA
CDR3aa: CASSLAGRGESSTDTQYF
CDR3nt: TGTGCCAGCAGCTTAGCTGGTCGGGGGGAGAGTAGCACAGATACGCAGTATTTT

d_gene: NA
j_gene: TRBJ1-1
v_gene: TRBV30
abundance: NA
CDR3aa: CAWSVSLNTEAFF
CDR3nt: TGTGCCTGGAGTGTAAGCCTGAACACTGAAGCTTTCTTT

d_gene: NA
j_gene: TRBJ1-1
v_gene: TRBV27
abundance: NA
CDR3aa: CASSLSGSGQRGGRGTEAFF
CDR3nt: TGTGCCAGCAGTTTATCCGGGTCTGGTCAAAGAGGGGGGAGGGGGACTGAAGCTTTCTTT

d_gene: NA
j_gene: TRBJ2-7
v_gene: TRBV5-6
abundance: NA
CDR3aa: CASSLPHSYEQYF
CDR3nt: TGTGCCAGCAGCTTGCCCCACTCCTACGAGCAGTACTTC

d_gene: NA
j_gene: TRBJ1-2
v_gene: TRBV25-1
abundance: NA
CDR3aa: CASSGSWPVAHGYTF
CDR3nt: TGTGCCAGCAGTGGAAGTTGGCCTGTCGCCCATGGCTACACCTTC

d_gene: NA
j_gene: TRBJ2-2
v_gene: TRBV11-3
abundance: NA
CDR3aa: CASSPHPQGTGELFF
CDR3nt: TGTGCCAGCAGCCCGCACCCGCAGGGTACCGGGGAGCTGTTTTTT

d_gene: NA
j_gene: TRBJ2-7
v_gene: TRBV11-2
abundance: NA
CDR3aa: CASSLGASAYEQYF
CDR3nt: TGTGCCAGCAGCTTAGGTGCTAGCGCGTACGAGCAGTACTTC

d_gene: TRBD2
j_gene: TRBJ2-7
v_gene: TRBV4-1
abundance: few
CDR3aa: CASSQEVGRAQQYF
CDR3nt: TGCGCCAGCAGCCAAGAAGTGGGGAGGGCTCAGCAGTACTTC

d_gene: TRBD1
j_gene: TRBJ1-2
v_gene: TRBV7-3
abundance: NA
CDR3aa: CASKLLGQGMGGYTF
CDR3nt: TGTGCCAGCAAGCTCTTGGGACAGGGGATGGGTGGCTACACCTTC

d_gene: NA
j_gene: TRBJ2-4
v_gene: TRBV29-1
abundance: NA
CDR3aa: CSVVGVAKNIQYF
CDR3nt: TGCAGCGTTGTCGGTGTAGCCAAAAACATTCAGTACTTC

d_gene: TRBD1
j_gene: TRBJ1-4
v_gene: TRBV7-9
abundance: NA
CDR3aa: CASSHPNRFRGLDEKLFF
CDR3nt: TGTGCCAGCAGCCACCCTAACCGATTCAGGGGGCTCGATGAAAAACTGTTTTTT

d_gene: TRBD2
j_gene: TRBJ2-1
v_gene: TRBV9
abundance: NA
CDR3aa: CASSVRSAGSRYNEQFF
CDR3nt: TGTGCCAGCAGCGTCCGATCAGCGGGAAGTCGTTACAATGAGCAGTTCTTC

d_gene: NA
j_gene: TRBJ1-6
v_gene: TRBV27
abundance: NA
CDR3aa: CASSAGGPLHF
CDR3nt: TGTGCCAGCAGTGCGGGGGGTCCCCTCCACTTT

d_gene: TRBD1
j_gene: TRBJ2-5
v_gene: TRBV5-6
abundance: NA
CDR3aa: CASSLVGPGQGGETQYF
CDR3nt: TGTGCCAGCAGCTTGGTCGGACCGGGACAGGGTGGGGAGACCCAGTACTTC

d_gene: NA
j_gene: TRBJ1-6
v_gene: TRBV5-1
abundance: NA
CDR3aa: CASSLLRGGDSPLHF
CDR3nt: TGCGCCAGCAGCCTCCTTCGAGGAGGTGATTCACCCCTCCACTTT

d_gene: NA
j_gene: TRBJ2-7
v_gene: TRBV4-1
abundance: NA
CDR3aa: CASSQSLAYEQYF
CDR3nt: TGCGCCAGCAGCCAAAGCCTCGCCTACGAGCAGTACTTC

d_gene: NA
j_gene: TRBJ2-2
v_gene: TRBV21-1
abundance: NA
CDR3aa: CASSKLGQGHCTGELFF
CDR3nt: TGTGCCAGCAGCAAACTGGGGCAGGGGCATTGCACCGGGGAGCTGTTTTTT

d_gene: TRBD2
j_gene: TRBJ2-1
v_gene: TRBV6-6
abundance: NA
CDR3aa: CASSSPSSGRKFF
CDR3nt: TGTGCCAGCAGTTCGCCATCTAGCGGGAGAAAGTTCTTC

d_gene: NA
j_gene: TRBJ1-4
v_gene: TRBV7-9
abundance: few
CDR3aa: CASSIGTGILEKLFF
CDR3nt: TGTGCCAGCAGCATCGGAACAGGGATTTTGGAAAAACTGTTTTTT

d_gene: NA
j_gene: TRBJ2-2
v_gene: TRBV28
abundance: NA
CDR3aa: CASRYSNTGELFF
CDR3nt: TGTGCCAGCAGATACTCGAACACCGGGGAGCTGTTTTTT

d_gene: TRBD1
j_gene: TRBJ2-5
v_gene: TRBV18
abundance: NA
CDR3aa: CASSPRGRPKQETQYF
CDR3nt: TGTGCCAGCTCCCCGAGGGGGCGACCCAAGCAAGAGACCCAGTACTTC

d_gene: NA
j_gene: TRBJ1-5
v_gene: TRBV7-8
abundance: NA
CDR3aa: CASSSGGGISNQPQHF
CDR3nt: TGTGCCAGCAGCTCCGGGGGTGGGATTAGCAATCAGCCCCAGCATTTT